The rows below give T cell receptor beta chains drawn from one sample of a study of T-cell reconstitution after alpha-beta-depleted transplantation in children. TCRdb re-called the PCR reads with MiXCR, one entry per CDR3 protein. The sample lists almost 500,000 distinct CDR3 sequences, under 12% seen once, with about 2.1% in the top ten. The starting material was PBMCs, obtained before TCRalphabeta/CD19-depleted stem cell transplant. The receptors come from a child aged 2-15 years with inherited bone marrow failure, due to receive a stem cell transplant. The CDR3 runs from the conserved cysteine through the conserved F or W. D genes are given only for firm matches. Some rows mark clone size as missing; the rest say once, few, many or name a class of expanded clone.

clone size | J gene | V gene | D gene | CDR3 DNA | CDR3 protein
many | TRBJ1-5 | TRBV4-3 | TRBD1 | TGCGCCAGCAGTCTGGGAACAGGGGAAGATCAGCCCCAGCATTTT | CASSLGTGEDQPQHF
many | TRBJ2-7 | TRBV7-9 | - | TGTGCCAGCAGCGTCGGGGGGACAGTGAGAGGCTACGAGCAGTACTTC | CASSVGGTVRGYEQYF
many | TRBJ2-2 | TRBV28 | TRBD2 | TGTGCCAGCAGTCTCCCGACTAGCGGGGGCACCGGGGAGCTGTTTTTT | CASSLPTSGGTGELFF
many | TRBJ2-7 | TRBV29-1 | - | TGCAGCGTTGAAGATCTTCAGGACAGCTCCTACGAGCAGTACTTC | CSVEDLQDSSYEQYF
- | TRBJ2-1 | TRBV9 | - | TGTGCCAGCAGCGCCGGGGGATGGGGGAGGACCCACAATGAGCAGTTCTTC | CASSAGGWGRTHNEQFF
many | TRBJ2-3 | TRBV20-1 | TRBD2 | TGCAGTGCTGGGGAGGCTAGCGGGAGCGGGCGGTGGACAGATACGCAGTATTTT | CSAGEASGSGRWTDTQYF
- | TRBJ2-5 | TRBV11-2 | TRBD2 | TGTGCCAGCAGCTGGCCGGGACTAGCGGGAGAGTGGGAACTCCAAGAGACCCAGTACTTC | CASSWPGLAGEWELQETQYF
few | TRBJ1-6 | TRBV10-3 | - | TGTGCCATCAGTGCCAGGGAGACCCCGTCGGGTTCACCCCTCCACTTT | CAISARETPSGSPLHF
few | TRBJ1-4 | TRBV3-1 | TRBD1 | TGTGCCAGCAGCCAAGATCTGGCAGGGGGAGCGACTAATGAAAAACTGTTTTTT | CASSQDLAGGATNEKLFF
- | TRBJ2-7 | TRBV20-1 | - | TGCAGTGCTAGAGATAGACGAGTCTACGAGCAGTACTTC | CSARDRRVYEQYF
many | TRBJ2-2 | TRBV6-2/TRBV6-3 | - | TGTGCCAGCAGTTACTTCGGGGGGAACACCGGGGAGCTGTTTTTT | CASSYFGGNTGELFF
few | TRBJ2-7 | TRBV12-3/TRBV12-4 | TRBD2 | TGTGCCAGCAGTTTTATCGGGGGAGGGGCCGAGCAGTACTTC | CASSFIGGGAEQYF
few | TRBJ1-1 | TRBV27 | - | TGTGCCAGCAGTTTATCGCCCAAGAACACTGAAGCTTTCTTT | CASSLSPKNTEAFF
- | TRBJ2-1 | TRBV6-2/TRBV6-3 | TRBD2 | TGTGCCAGCGGGGGAGGGCCTGGAACCTACAATGAGCAGTTCTTC | CASGGGPGTYNEQFF
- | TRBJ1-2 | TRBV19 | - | TGTGCCAGCCATACGGTCTCTGACTATGGCTACACCTTC | CASHTVSDYGYTF
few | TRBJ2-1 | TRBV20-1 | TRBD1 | TGCAGTGCTAGACACGGCGACGGACAGGGGGCCATCAATGAGCAGTTCTTC | CSARHGDGQGAINEQFF
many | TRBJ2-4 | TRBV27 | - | TGTGCCAGCAGTCCCCGGGGGGCGCCTCTAGCCAAAAACATTCAGTACTTC | CASSPRGAPLAKNIQYF
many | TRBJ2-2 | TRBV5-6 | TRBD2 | TGTGCCAGCAGCTTGATGACTAGCGGGAGGAATAAGCTGTTTTTT | CASSLMTSGRNKLFF